The sequence of this T cell receptor beta chain was determined in a study of T cells in Graves' hyperthyroidism and ophthalmopathy. The study's findings and limits: Ophthalmopathy was separated from stable hyperthyroidism by a 13 V-J model.

This CDR3 spans 16 amino acids. Germline-derived CDR1 and CDR2 are DFQATT and SNEGSKA (reference sequence). The V and J ends lost 0 bases and 0 bases respectively, with 12 bases between them. This clonotype was observed many times. The antigen is not known. Every diagnosis used clinical symptoms, serum thyroxine and TRAb, thyroid ultrasound and orbital computed tomography. From more than 9 ml of fresh peripheral blood, PBMCs were isolated. The investigators amplified TCR beta CDR3 regions from RNA transcripts. The TCR CDR3 first-round RT-PCR relied on the HTBI primer set. One entry per CDR3 protein results from TCRdb running MiXCR on the multiplex PCR reads. In the table there are about 300,000 distinct CDR3 sequences, around 19% of which are singletons.

The material sequenced was blood. The chain links TRBV20-1 to TRBJ2-1; perhaps TRBD2 as D (6 bases). The sequence came from a man between 50 and 59 years old with Graves' ophthalmopathy. The CDR3 DNA follows: TGCAGTGCTAGAGATAGGCGGGGAAGCTCCTACAATGAGCAGTTCTTC. Protein product: CSARDRRGSSYNEQFF.